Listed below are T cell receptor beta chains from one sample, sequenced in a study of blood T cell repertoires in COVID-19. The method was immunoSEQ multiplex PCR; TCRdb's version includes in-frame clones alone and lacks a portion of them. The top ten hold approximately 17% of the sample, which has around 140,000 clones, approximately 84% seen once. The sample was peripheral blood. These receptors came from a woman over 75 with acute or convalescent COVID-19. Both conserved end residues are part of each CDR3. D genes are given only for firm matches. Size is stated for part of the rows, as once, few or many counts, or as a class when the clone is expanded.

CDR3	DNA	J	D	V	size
CASSAFVGGAEDEKLFF	TGTGCCAGCAGTGCTTTCGTAGGGGGGGCAGAGGATGAAAAACTGTTTTTT	TRBJ1-4	.	TRBV25-1	.
CASSRAAGAGGYTF	TGTGCCAGCAGCCGGGCGGCAGGGGCGGGTGGCTACACCTTC	TRBJ1-2	.	TRBV6-5	.
CASNEGGSEAFF	TGCGCCAGCAACGAGGGGGGGTCTGAAGCTTTCTTT	TRBJ1-1	.	TRBV5-1	.
CASSPQGTGAAPQYF	TGTGCCAGCTCACCACAGGGGACAGGGGCCGCCCCGCAATACTTC	TRBJ2-5	TRBD1	TRBV18	once
CASSESLVEQNGYTF	TGCGCCAGCAGTGAGTCATTGGTTGAACAAAATGGCTACACCTTC	TRBJ1-2	.	TRBV10-2	.
CASSSPDRGRREQYF	TGTGCCAGCAGTTCCCCCGACAGGGGCAGACGCGAGCAGTACTTC	TRBJ2-7	TRBD1	TRBV6-5	few
CASSLTGIPGELFF	TGTGCCAGCAGCCTAACAGGGATCCCCGGGGAGCTGTTTTTT	TRBJ2-2	.	TRBV5-4	.
CASSATHSGNTIYF	TGTGCCAGCAGCGCAACACACTCTGGAAACACCATATATTTT	TRBJ1-3	.	TRBV7-2	.
CASSRSRGAIDLPLHF	TGTGCCAGCAGTCGAAGCCGGGGGGCTATTGATTTGCCCCTCCACTTT	TRBJ1-6	.	TRBV7-8	.
CASGSYSSPNTEAFF	TGTGCTAGTGGTTCCTACAGTTCCCCGAACACTGAAGCTTTCTTT	TRBJ1-1	.	TRBV12-5	.
CASKLTRILNYGYTF	TGTGCCAGCAAACTGACAAGGATCCTTAACTATGGCTACACCTTC	TRBJ1-2	.	TRBV6-5	few
CASSFGGMGEAFF	TGTGCCAGCAGCTTTGGGGGGATGGGTGAAGCTTTCTTT	TRBJ1-1	.	TRBV12-3/TRBV12-4	.
CASSYGQAINYGYTF	TGTGCCAGCAGTTACGGGCAGGCAATTAACTATGGCTACACCTTC	TRBJ1-2	.	TRBV6-5	.
CASSTPGLGYGYTF	TGTGCCAGTAGTACTCCGGGACTCGGTTATGGCTACACCTTC	TRBJ1-2	.	TRBV19	many
CASSYRLAGYEQYF	TGTGCCAGCAGTTACCGTCTAGCGGGCTACGAGCAGTACTTC	TRBJ2-7	TRBD2	TRBV6-2/TRBV6-3	.
CASRPRSGVTYEQYF	TGTGCCAGTCGACCCCGGTCGGGGGTTACCTACGAGCAGTACTTC	TRBJ2-7	.	TRBV27	.
CASSLGTGPYEQYF	TGTGCCAGCAGCTTAGGGACAGGCCCCTACGAGCAGTACTTC	TRBJ2-7	TRBD1	TRBV7-8	.
CASSLVSTEAFF	TGCGCCAGCAGCTTGGTCAGCACTGAAGCTTTCTTT	TRBJ1-1	.	TRBV5-1	.
CASSAGTSLSTDTQYF	TGTGCCAGCAGCGCCGGGACTAGCCTGAGCACAGATACGCAGTATTTT	TRBJ2-3	TRBD2	TRBV6-6	.
CASSKGTGGNQPQHF	TGCGCCAGCAGCAAAGGGACAGGGGGCAATCAGCCCCAGCATTTT	TRBJ1-5	TRBD1	TRBV5-1	.
CASSTDRSSPLHF	TGCGCCAGCAGCACGGACAGGTCCTCACCCCTCCACTTT	TRBJ1-6	TRBD1	TRBV5-1	.
CAWAAGTGSYEQYF	TGTGCCTGGGCCGCCGGGACAGGGTCCTACGAGCAGTACTTC	TRBJ2-7	TRBD1	TRBV30	.
CASSDLGTDNNEQFF	TGTGCCAGCAGTGATTTAGGGACAGACAACAATGAGCAGTTCTTC	TRBJ2-1	TRBD1	TRBV2	.
CASSQMAGDYNEQFF	TGTGCCAGCAGCCAGATGGCGGGAGACTACAATGAGCAGTTCTTC	TRBJ2-1	TRBD2	TRBV5-4	.
CASTKRGGYEQYF	TGTGCCAGCACCAAGCGGGGGGGCTACGAGCAGTACTTC	TRBJ2-7	TRBD2	TRBV13	.
CSVGETGTYEQYF	TGCAGCGTTGGGGAGACAGGGACCTACGAGCAGTACTTC	TRBJ2-7	TRBD1	TRBV29-1	.
CASSHRGLAADTQYF	TGTGCCAGTAGCCACAGGGGGCTAGCCGCAGATACGCAGTATTTT	TRBJ2-3	TRBD1	TRBV19	.